Given below is one T cell receptor (beta chain) in context. This clonotype occurred many times. The antigen it binds to is not known. Per-base quality was not reported, and no clone a single base away is much larger than it. TRIzol reagent was used to extract total RNA from the cultured T cells. TCRbeta libraries were amplified from RNA by 5' rapid amplification of cDNA ends (5'RACE). Before sequencing, library concentration and integrity were assessed using Qubit, an Agilent instrument, and quantitative PCR. A commercial service provider sequenced the qualified libraries on Illumina HiSeq or MiSeq. As for the original processing: TCR sequences in each sample were identified using MiXCR version 1.8.2. To qualify, a clone needed a CDR3 longer than four amino acids, an in-frame nucleotide length, and no stop codon. An effective read was defined as a read containing the complete CDR3 structure. Expanded clones were validated by RT-PCR with 24 Vbeta primers, GeneScan spectratyping, and Sanger sequencing. TCRdb redid the processing of the public reads, applying fastp at Q25 and MiXCR, and retained in-frame beta chains. For every CDR3 protein sequence, its rows merge into one entry that carries the most common genes and DNA. These V and J calls rely on TCRdb rather than the paper's analysis. The sample profile shows 7,500 to 10,000 distinct CDR3 sequences; roughly 40% of them were found once. 55% to 60% of the sample goes to the ten largest clones.

The entry originates in a study of T cell repertoires and leukemia-associated antigens (dated by TCRdb to between 2018 and 2020). Concerning the study at large: Per sample, about 5.1 to 6.6 million read pairs and about 3 to 5.0 million effective reads were obtained, for approximately 15 million effective reads in total.

Paper-wide results and their limitations: Across the four groups, there were no significant differences in the numbers of Vbeta genes (roughly 60), Jbeta genes (approximately 13), VDJ rearrangements, or unique CDR3s. The antigen specificity and function of the expanded clones were not directly tested, and further investigation of both was required.

CD3+ T cells were initially rested overnight at less than 3 million cells/mL in RPMI 1640 lacking fetal bovine serum. MACS immunomagnetic beads were used, per the manufacturer's instructions, to isolate CD3+ T cells from PBMCs. The receptor was isolated from a female donor in good health. The sample was CD3+ T cells sorted from blood and cultured.

CDR3 protein: CASTGKGRPSTEAFF. The sequence in DNA is TGTGCCAGCACCGGAAAGGGACGTCCGAGCACTGAAGCTTTCTTT. The rearranged segments are TRBV6-5 and TRBJ1-1, with a tentative D gene TRBD1 over 5 matching bases. From its cysteine to its phenylalanine, the CDR3 spans 15 amino acids. Only CDR3 DNA is held: 45 bases, read in frame from base 1. The junction carries 19 bases between V and J, which are trimmed by 7 bases and 4 bases respectively. Looking up the germline V gene yields CDR1 MNHEY and CDR2 SVGAGI.